The clone carrying this TCR beta chain was recorded at least ten times. The antigen is unknown. The sample belongs to a study of T cell repertoires in cytomegalovirus infection. Study overall: Public signatures in TCR beta pointed to CMV infection and matching HLA type.

The CDR3 has 15 residues. The germline CDR1 and CDR2 sequences are SGHVS and FQNEAQ. Trimming removed 2 bases from V and 2 bases from J, with 9 bases in between. MiXCR, run by TCRdb on the reads, gives a single entry per CDR3 protein. The profile shows around 140,000 distinct CDR3 sequences, roughly 6% of them singletons. Findings of the study overall: Summed frequency of public TCR beta families distinguished CMV carriers with the relevant HLA.

The material sequenced was PBMCs. The TCR originated in a human donor in good health (CMV status not recorded). Some clones in this sample may be carry-over from other donors' samples. The rearrangement links TRBV7-8 to TRBJ2-2; D uncertain. Written as DNA, the CDR3 is TGTGCCAGCAGCTTAACAGAGATAAACACCGGGGAGCTGTTTTTT. Translation: CASSLTEINTGELFF.